This TCR beta chain was sequenced for a study of blood T cell repertoires in COVID-19. Study-wide background: Researchers got acute and convalescent COVID-19 samples from the United States, Italy and Spain. The analysed material was cDNA or gDNA that came from T cells, B-cell-depleted T cells, or PBMCs.

The CDR3 runs 15 residues. V trimming: 7 bases; J trimming: 3 bases; junction bases outside the gene matches: 5. CDR1 and CDR2 from the germline V gene are MNHEY and SVGAGI. Per the original data handling: The assay estimated nucleated cells by amplifying reference gene primers. Profiled with immunoSEQ multiplex PCR; TCRdb holds only in-frame clones, not every one. V and J calls and clone size are those listed in that table; D and trimming were worked out from the DNA. The table lists 45,000 to 70,000 clones, 84% of them singletons. The sequenced material came from peripheral blood. This chain joins TRBV6-5 and TRBJ1-4; the match to TRBD1 covers 10 bases. The source of this sequence is an elderly woman with acute or convalescent COVID-19. The DNA of the CDR3 is TGTGCCAGCATTAGACAGGGGGCAGCTAATGAAAAACTGTTTTTT. Its translation: CASIRQGAANEKLFF.